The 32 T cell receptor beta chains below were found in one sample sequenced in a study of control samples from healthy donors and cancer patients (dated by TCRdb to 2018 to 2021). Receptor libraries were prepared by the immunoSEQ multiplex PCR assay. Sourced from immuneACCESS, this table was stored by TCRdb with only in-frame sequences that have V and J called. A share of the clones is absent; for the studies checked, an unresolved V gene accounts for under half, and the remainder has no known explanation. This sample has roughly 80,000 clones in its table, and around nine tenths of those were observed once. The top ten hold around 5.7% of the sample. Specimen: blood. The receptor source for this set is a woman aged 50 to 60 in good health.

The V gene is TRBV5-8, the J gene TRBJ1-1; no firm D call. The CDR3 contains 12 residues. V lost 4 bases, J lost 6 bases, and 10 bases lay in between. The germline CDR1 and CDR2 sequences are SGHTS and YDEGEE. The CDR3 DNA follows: TGTGCCAGCAGCGAAATCTCTCCTGAAGCTTTCTTT. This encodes CASSEISPEAFF.

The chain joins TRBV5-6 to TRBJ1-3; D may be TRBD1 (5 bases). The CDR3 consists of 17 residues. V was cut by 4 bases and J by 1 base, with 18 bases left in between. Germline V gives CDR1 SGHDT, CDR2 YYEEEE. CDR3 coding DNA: TGTGCCAGCAGCCTATTCCAGGGATTCTCATCTGGAAACACCATATATTTT. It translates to CASSLFQGFSSGNTIYF.

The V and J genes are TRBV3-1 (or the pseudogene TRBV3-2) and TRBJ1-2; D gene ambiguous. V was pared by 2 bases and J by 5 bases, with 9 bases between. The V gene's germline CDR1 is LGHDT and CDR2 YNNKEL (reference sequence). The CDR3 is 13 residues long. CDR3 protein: CASSQRSAYGYTF. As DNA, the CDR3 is TGTGCCAGCAGCCAAAGAAGTGCGTATGGCTACACCTTC.

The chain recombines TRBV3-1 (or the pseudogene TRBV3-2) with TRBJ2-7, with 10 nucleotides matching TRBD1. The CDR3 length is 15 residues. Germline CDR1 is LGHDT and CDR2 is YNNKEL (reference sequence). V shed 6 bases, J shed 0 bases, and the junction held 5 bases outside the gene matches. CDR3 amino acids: CASSSTGGGSYEQYF. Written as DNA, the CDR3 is TGTGCCAGCAGTTCGACAGGGGGCGGCTCCTACGAGCAGTACTTC.

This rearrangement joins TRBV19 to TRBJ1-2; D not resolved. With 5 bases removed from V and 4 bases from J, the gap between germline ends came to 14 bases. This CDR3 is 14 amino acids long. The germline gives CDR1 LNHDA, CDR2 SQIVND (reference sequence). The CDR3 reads CASSPSLPSYGYTF. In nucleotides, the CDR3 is TGTGCCAGTAGTCCCTCGTTGCCCTCCTATGGCTACACCTTC.

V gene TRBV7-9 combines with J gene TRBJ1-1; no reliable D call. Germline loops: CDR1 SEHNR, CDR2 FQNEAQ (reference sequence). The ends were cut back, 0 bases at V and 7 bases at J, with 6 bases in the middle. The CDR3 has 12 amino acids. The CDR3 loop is CASSLADLEAFF. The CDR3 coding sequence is TGTGCCAGCAGCTTAGCCGACCTTGAAGCTTTCTTT.

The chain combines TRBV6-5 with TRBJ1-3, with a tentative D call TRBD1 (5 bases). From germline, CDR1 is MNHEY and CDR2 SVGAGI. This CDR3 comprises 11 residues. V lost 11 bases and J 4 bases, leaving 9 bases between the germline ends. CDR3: CAAGHGNTIYF. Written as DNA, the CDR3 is TGTGCCGCCGGACACGGAAACACCATATATTTT.

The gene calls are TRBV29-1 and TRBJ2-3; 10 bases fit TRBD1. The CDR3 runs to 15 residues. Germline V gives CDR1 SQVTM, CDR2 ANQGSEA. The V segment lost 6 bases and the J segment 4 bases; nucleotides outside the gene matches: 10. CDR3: CSVERQGAVSDTQYF. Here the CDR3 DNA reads TGCAGCGTGGAGAGACAGGGGGCGGTCTCAGATACGCAGTATTTT.

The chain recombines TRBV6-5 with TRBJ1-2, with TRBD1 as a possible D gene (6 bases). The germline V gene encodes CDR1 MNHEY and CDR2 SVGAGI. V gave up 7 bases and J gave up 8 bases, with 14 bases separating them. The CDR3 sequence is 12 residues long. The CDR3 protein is CASNYQGLGYTF. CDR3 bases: TGTGCCAGCAATTATCAGGGGCTAGGCTACACCTTC.

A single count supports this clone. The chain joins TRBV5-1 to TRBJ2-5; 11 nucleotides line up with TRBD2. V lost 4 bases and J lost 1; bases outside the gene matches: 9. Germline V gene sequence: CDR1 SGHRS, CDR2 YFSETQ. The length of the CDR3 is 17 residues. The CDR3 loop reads CASSLLASGGPQETQYF. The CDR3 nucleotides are TGCGCCAGCAGCCTTCTGGCTAGCGGGGGGCCCCAAGAGACCCAGTACTTC.

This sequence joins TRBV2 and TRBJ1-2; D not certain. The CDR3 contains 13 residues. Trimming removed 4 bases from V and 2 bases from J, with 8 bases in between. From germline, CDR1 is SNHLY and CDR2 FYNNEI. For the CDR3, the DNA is TGTGCCAGCAGTGCCTCCCTAAACTATGGCTACACCTTC. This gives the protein CASSASLNYGYTF.

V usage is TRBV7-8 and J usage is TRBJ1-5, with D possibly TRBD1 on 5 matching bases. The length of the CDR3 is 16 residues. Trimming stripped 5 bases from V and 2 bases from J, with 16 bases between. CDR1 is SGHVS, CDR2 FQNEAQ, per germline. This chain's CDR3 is CASSPQGLRGNQPQHF. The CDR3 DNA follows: TGTGCCAGCAGCCCCCAGGGCCTAAGGGGCAATCAGCCCCAGCATTTT.

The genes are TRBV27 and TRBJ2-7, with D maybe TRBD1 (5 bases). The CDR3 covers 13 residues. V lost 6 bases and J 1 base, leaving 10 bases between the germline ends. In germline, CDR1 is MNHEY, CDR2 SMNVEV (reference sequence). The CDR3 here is CASRETDSYEQYF. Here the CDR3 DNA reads TGTGCCAGCAGAGAGACAGATTCCTACGAGCAGTACTTC.

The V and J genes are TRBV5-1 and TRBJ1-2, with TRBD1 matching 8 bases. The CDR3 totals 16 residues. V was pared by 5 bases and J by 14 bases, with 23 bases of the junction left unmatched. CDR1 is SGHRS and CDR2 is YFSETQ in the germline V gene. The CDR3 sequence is CASSLQGAPANYGWTF. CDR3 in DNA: TGCGCCAGCAGTCTTCAGGGGGCCCCGGCTAACTATGGCTGGACCTTC.

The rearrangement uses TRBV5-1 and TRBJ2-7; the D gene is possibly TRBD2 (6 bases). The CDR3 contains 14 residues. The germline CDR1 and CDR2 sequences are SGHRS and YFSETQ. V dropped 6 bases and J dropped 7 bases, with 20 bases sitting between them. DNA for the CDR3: TGCGCCAGCAAGGAGGGACCCTCTTCCCTGGAGCAGTACTTC. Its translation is CASKEGPSSLEQYF.

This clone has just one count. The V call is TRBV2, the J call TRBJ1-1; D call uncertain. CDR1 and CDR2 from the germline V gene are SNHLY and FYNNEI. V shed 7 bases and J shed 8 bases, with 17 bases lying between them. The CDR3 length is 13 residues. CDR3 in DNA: TGTGCCAGCATCCGAAGAGAGAGGACGGAAGCTTTCTTT. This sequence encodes CASIRRERTEAFF.

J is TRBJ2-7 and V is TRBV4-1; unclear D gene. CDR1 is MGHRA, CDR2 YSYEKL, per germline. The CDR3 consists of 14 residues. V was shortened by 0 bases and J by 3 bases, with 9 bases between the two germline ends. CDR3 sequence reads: CASSQDLSNYEQYF. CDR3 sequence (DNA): TGCGCCAGCAGCCAAGATCTCTCGAACTACGAGCAGTACTTC.

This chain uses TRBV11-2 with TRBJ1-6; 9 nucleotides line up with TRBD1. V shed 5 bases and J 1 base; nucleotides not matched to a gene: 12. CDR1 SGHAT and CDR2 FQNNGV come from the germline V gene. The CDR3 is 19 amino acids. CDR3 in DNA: TGTGCCAGCAGCCAAACCCGGGACAGGGCTAGGTCCTATAATTCACCCCTCCACTTT. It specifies CASSQTRDRARSYNSPLHF.

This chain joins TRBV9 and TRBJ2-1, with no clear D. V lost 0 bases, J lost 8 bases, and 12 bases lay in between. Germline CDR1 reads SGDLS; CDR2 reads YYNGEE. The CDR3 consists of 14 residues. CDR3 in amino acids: CASSVDLVRDEQFF. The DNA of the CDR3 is TGTGCCAGCAGCGTAGATCTGGTTCGGGATGAGCAGTTCTTC.

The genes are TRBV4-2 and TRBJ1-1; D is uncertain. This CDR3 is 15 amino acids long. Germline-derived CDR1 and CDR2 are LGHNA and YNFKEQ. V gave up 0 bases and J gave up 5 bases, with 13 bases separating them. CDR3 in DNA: TGTGCCAGCAGCCAAGATCCAAGCATGAGGACTGAAGCTTTCTTT. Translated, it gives CASSQDPSMRTEAFF.

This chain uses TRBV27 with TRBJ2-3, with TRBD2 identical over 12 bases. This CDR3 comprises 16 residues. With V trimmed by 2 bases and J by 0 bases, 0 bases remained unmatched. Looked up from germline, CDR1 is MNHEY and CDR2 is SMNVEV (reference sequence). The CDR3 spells CASSLGLAGSTDTQYF. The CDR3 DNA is TGTGCCAGCAGTTTAGGACTAGCGGGGAGCACAGATACGCAGTATTTT.

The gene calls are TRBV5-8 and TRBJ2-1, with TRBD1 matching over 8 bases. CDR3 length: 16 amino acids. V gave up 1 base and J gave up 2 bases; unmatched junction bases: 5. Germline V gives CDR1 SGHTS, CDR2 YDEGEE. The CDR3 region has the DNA TGTGCCAGCAGCTTGTACGTGACAGGGGCCTACAATGAGCAGTTCTTC. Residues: CASSLYVTGAYNEQFF.

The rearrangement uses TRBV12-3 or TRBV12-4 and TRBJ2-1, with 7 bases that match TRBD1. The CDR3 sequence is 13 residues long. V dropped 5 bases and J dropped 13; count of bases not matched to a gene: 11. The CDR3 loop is CASSPQGVMIQFF. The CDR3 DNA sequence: TGTGCCAGCAGTCCGCAGGGGGTGATGATTCAGTTCTTC.

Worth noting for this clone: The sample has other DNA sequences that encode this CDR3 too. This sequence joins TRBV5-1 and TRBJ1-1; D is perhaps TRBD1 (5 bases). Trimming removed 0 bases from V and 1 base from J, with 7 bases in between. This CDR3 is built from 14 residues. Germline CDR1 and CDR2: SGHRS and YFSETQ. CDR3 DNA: TGCGCCAGCAGCTTGGACAGGCCGAACACTGAAGCTTTCTTT. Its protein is CASSLDRPNTEAFF.

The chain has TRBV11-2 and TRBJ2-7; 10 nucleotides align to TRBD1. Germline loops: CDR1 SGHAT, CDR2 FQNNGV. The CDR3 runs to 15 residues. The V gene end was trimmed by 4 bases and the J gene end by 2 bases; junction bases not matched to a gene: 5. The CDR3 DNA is TGTGCCAGCAGCTGGGCCGGGACAGGGGCCTACGAGCAGTACTTC. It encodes CASSWAGTGAYEQYF.

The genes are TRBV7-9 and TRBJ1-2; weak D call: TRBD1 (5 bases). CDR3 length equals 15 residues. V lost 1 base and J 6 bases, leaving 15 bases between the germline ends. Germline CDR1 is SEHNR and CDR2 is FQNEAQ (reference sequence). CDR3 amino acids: CASSLEEGLTHGYTF. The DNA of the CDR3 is TGTGCCAGCAGCTTAGAGGAGGGGCTCACTCATGGCTACACCTTC.

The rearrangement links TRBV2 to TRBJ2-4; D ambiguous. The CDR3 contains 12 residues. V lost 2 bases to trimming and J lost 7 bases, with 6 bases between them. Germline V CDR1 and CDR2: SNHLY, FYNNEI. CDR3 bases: TGTGCCAGCAGTGAACTGAGGAACATTCAGTACTTC. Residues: CASSELRNIQYF.

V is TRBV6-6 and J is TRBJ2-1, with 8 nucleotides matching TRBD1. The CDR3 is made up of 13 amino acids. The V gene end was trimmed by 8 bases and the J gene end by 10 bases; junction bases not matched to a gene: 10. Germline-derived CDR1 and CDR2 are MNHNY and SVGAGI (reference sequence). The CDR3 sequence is CASLRQGTQEQFF. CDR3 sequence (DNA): TGTGCCAGCCTGAGACAGGGGACTCAAGAGCAGTTCTTC.

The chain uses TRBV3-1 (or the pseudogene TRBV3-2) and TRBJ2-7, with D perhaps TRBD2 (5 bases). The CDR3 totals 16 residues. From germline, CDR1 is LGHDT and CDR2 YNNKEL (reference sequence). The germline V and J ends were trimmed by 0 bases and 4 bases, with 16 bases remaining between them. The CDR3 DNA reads TGTGCCAGCAGCCAAGAAAGGACTTACTCCCATTACGAGCAGTACTTC. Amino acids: CASSQERTYSHYEQYF.

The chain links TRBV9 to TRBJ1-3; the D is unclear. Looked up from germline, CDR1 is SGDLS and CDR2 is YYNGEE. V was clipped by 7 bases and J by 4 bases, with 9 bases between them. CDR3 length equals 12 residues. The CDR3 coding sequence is TGTGCCAGCTCATTCGGAGGAAACACCATATATTTT. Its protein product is CASSFGGNTIYF.

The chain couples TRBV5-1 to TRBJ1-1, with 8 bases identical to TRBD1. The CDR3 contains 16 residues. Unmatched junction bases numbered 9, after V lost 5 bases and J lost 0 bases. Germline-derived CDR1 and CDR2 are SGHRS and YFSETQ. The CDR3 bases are TGCGCCAGCAGTCTGAACGGACAGGGCATGAACACTGAAGCTTTCTTT. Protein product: CASSLNGQGMNTEAFF.

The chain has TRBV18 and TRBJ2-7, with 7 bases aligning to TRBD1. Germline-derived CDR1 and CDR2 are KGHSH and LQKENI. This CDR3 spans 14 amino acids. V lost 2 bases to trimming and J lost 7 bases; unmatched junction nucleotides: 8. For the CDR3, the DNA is TGTGCCAGCTCACCATCCAGGGGGACGGGTGAGCAGTACTTC. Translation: CASSPSRGTGEQYF. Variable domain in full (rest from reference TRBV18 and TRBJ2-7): NAGVMQNPRHLVRRRGQEARLRCSPMKGHSHVYWYRQLPEEGLKFMVYLQKENIIDESGMPKERFSAEFPKEGPSILRIQQVVRGDSAAYFCASSPSRGTGEQYFGPGTRLTVT.